The text below deals with one TCR beta chain. What antigen it recognizes has not been identified. No clone much larger than this one lies a single base away; base qualities are absent. This specimen belongs to a study of cytomegalovirus exposure and HLA in healthy donors (dated by TCRdb to the late 2010s). With regard to the full study: According to an earlier analysis of a few hundred of the donors, about 179 million T cells yielded 90 million to 130 million unique TCR beta sequences and 276 Gb of sequence data. Around 320 gigabases of sequencing data and roughly 90 million unique TCR sequences were included in an early release covering 550 to 800 HLA-typed donors. Of the 300 to 450 genotyped donors, more than 75% were placed in the genetic ancestry cluster associated with self-reported Caucasian donors. The study was designed to test whether signatures of past pathogen exposure could be identified by cataloging public T cell receptors. The study used immunosequencing to profile the T cell repertoires of 666 subjects and linked those repertoires to cytomegalovirus serostatus. A separate validation cohort of 100 to 150 different subjects was used in addition to the 666-subject first cohort. To predict cytomegalovirus infection status, the study combined high-throughput TCR immunosequencing, statistical association of individual TCRs with disease status, and machine learning. In a later analysis, previously published TCR beta repertoires from 550 to 700 donors were re-analyzed and high-resolution HLA genotyping was added so that TCR occurrence patterns could be studied. The later analysis used no new phenotypic data to find candidate immune exposures, relying instead on TCR beta sequences and their occurrence across donors. To decide whether each TCR beta V gene segment behaved as functional or pseudogenic, an earlier analysis of over 500 of the donors relied on high-throughput TCR beta sequencing. Donor age, sex, ethnicity and CMV serostatus were collected together with the repertoire data. In a later genetic analysis, genome-wide SNP genotypes for about 55% of the roughly 700 donors were used, and that subset was treated as a discovery cohort. All discovery cohort repertoires had been generated using a single sequencing platform. Both class I and class II loci were covered by HLA typing, at four-digit resolution. The number of donors typed differed by locus, with roughly 620-640 for A, B, C, DRB1 and DQB1, more than 500 for DQA1, some 570 for DPA1, and some 440 for DPB1. Roughly five DR-DQ haplotypes were treated as single units for association and clustering because of strong linkage in the cohort. Across around 400 genotyped donors of the cohort, an average of approximately 220,000 unique TCR beta nucleotide sequences per donor were sequenced, and roughly 20% of those sequences were non-productive.

In total, 630 or so healthy bone marrow donors made up the cohort. Cohort members were all nominally healthy when sampled, although unrecorded immune exposures were likely present. The donor tested CMV seropositive, placing the donor among the 250 to 350 seropositive members of the cohort. A peripheral blood sample was collected from each donor, and TCR beta sequencing was performed on peripheral blood mononuclear cells. The Qiagen DNeasy Blood Extraction Kit was used to extract genomic DNA from the blood cell samples. V and J are trimmed by 1 base and 5 bases, and the gene matches miss 4 bases of the junction. The CDR3 contains 15 residues, cysteine and phenylalanine counted. Of all the DNA, just the CDR3 is kept, 45 bases in frame from base 1. The germline V gene supplies CDR1 MNHNS and CDR2 SASEGT. The library was built by means of the immunoSEQ multiplex PCR assay. For the multiplex PCR, a mixture combining 60 forward primers for TCR Vbeta segments and 13 reverse primers for TCR Jbeta segments was used. A multiplex PCR assay on genomic DNA amplified the CDR3 region of rearranged TCR beta genes. The amplified TCR beta libraries were sequenced on the Illumina HiSeq System as 87-base-pair reads. In the authors' own workflow: In a later analysis, 80 million or so unique TCR beta chains were counted across the roughly 670 repertoires, and roughly 11 million of these chains were shared by at least two donors. Raw reads were error-corrected and collapsed into unique sequences with a nearest-neighbor algorithm that merged closely related sequences to remove PCR and sequencing errors. V, D and J gene segments were assigned by aligning CDR3 sequences to IMGT reference sequences. Each retained sequence needed at least a six-nucleotide match to both a V gene segment and a J gene segment. A rearrangement counted as productive if the CDR3 had no stop codons and remained in frame with V and J, and every other rearrangement counted as non-productive. Following IMGT convention, CDR3 was defined as the stretch from the second conserved V-encoded cysteine to the conserved J-encoded phenylalanine. The earlier analysis of roughly 590 of the donors excluded sequences that lacked an unambiguous match to a single V gene segment. In an earlier analysis of roughly 600 of the donors, a V segment was called functional when productive rearrangements were above 56.7%, and segregating when the standard deviation between donors exceeded 5%. A statistical classification framework was built to diagnose cytomegalovirus status from the catalog of TCR beta chain sequences. A later analysis assigned V and J genes by comparing TCR nucleotide sequences with IMGT/GENE-DB human TR gene sequences. In a later analysis, CDR3 sequences and most-parsimonious VDJ recombination scenarios were assigned using the TCRdist pipeline. A later analysis defined each TCR beta chain by its CDR3 amino acid sequence plus V-gene family, and excluded reads lacking a unique V-gene family. To address suspected cross-contamination and a sequencing artifact, a later analysis removed over 500 highly shared, low-generation-probability nucleotide sequences. For each public chain, a later analysis derived a clonal expansion index from normalized ranks of inferred template counts within each repertoire. Generation probabilities in a later analysis came from a VDJ recombination model fitted to out-of-frame rearrangements, and those results were checked against IGoR. Hypergeometric tests were used in a later analysis to score TCR-TCR, TCR-HLA and TCR-CMV co-occurrence, with a repertoire-size bias correction applied to the TCR pairs. To estimate false discovery rates, a later analysis permuted the HLA or CMV assignments 20 times. In a later analysis, co-occurring TCRs were grouped using DBSCAN, and TCRdist sequence similarity was added for clustering within HLA-allele-positive subsets. Co-occurrence clustering excluded repertoires with fewer than 30,000 or more than 120,000 public chains, plus five with anomalous nucleotide sharing. This immuneACCESS table, as held by TCRdb, lists in-frame sequences with V and J called but not all clones. Of the missing ones, under half trace to an unresolved V gene in checked studies; the others have no known cause. V and J calls and clone size are as listed in that table; D and trimming were resolved from the DNA. In this sample the table shows over 70,000 clones, around 80% of which occur a single time. Roughly 3.2% of the sample is in the top ten clones.

General study outcomes and caveats: Linkage disequilibrium might explain the correlated functional status among segregating V segments, but an unknown experimental factor could not be excluded. The presence/absence analyses assumed that sequencing depth was roughly uniform across donors, and that assumption may not be true. Immune exposure information for the cohort was limited to CMV serostatus. Compared with the 666-donor mean, donors in an Asian-associated ancestry cluster had fewer N-insertions in productive TCRs, according to a later genetic analysis. In vitro tests confirmed that a few of the cytomegalovirus-associated TCR beta chains recognize cytomegalovirus antigens. According to a later analysis, TCR association rates differed among HLA loci, with DRB1 alleles showing the most associated TCRs and HLA-C alleles showing the fewest. A cluster of highly shared sequence variants was judged likely to be a technical artifact of the sequencing pipeline. The 87-base-pair reads could not distinguish some IMGT-functional V segments, including TRBV6-2 and TRBV6-3, so those segments were excluded. Strong co-occurrence of HLA alleles, especially DR and DQ, made assigning TCR associations to individual alleles difficult. According to a later analysis, most CMV-associated TCR beta chains appeared to be HLA-restricted, and the HLA associations seemed to be driven largely by CMV exposure. A further reported finding was that TCR beta sequences accurately predicted the HLA-A and HLA-B alleles for most subjects in the first cohort. According to the authors, the approach could potentially be generalized to other disease states and immunological phenotypes. In a later analysis, several top co-occurrence clusters were reported to appear linked to parvovirus B19, influenza, CMV and Epstein-Barr virus. In a later analysis, HLA-associated TCR beta chains showed more clonal expansion and lower generation probabilities than non-associated chains that were equally common. Broadly in line with IMGT annotations, most TCR beta V segments showed up in productive rearrangements about 90% or about 30% of the time in an earlier analysis of some 590 of the donors. The study listed 164 TCR beta chains as associated with cytomegalovirus. A later genetic analysis associated a missense DCLRE1C variant with V-gene and J-gene trimming of TCR beta chains, and an independent cohort replicated the association. Cytomegalovirus status was reported to be diagnosed by the classifier with high specificity and sensitivity in both the original and validation cohorts. Because counts were too low, roughly 16 rarely observed V segments, including chromosome 9 orphons, were excluded from the earlier analysis of 587 of the donors. In a later analysis, more than 15,000 TCR beta sequences were associated with specific HLA alleles at a false discovery rate of 0.05. While some public TCRs were present in many individuals, most TCR sequences turned up only very rarely across donors. Because HLA typing was missing for some donors at each locus, association tests included only the typed subset. This cohort had only TCR beta chains sequenced, and the lack of alpha or paired-chain data limited which features could be detected.

The sample was PBMCs. This sequence was found in a man in his fifties in good health and CMV-seropositive. This chain joins TRBV6-1 to TRBJ1-1; TRBD1 fits 10 bases in the junction. The CDR3 region: CASSEGQGAWTEAFF. The DNA is as follows: TGTGCCAGCAGTGAAGGACAGGGGGCTTGGACTGAAGCTTTCTTT.